The next 15 T cell receptor beta chains were all read from a single sample in a study of cytotoxic CD8 clonotypes in ibrutinib-treated CLL. Produced via immunoSEQ multiplex PCR; TCRdb's table is partial and in-frame only. Of 250,000 to 350,000 clones detected, around 76% appear once; the ten largest clones hold around 6%. Sequencing was performed on PBMCs, taken at disease progression, from a patient treated with ibrutinib. The receptor set was obtained from a human donor with chronic lymphocytic leukemia.

This chain joins TRBV1 and TRBJ2-3; the table gives TRBD1 as D, unverified against the DNA. TRBV1 is deemed a pseudogene. The CDR3 consists of 18 residues. CDR3 loop: CTSSQDTRGRVSTDTQYF. CDR3 bases: TGCACCAGCAGCCAAGATACTAGGGGGCGAGTTAGCACAGATACGCAGTATTTT.

The rearrangement uses TRBV6-1 and TRBJ2-7; D is perhaps TRBD1 (6 bases). V shed 5 bases and J shed 3 bases, with 14 bases lying between them. From germline, CDR1 is MNHNS and CDR2 SASEGT. The CDR3 is made up of 14 amino acids. DNA of the CDR3: TGTGCCAGCAGTCCCCCCTCAGGGGACTACGAGCAGTACTTC. The encoded protein is CASSPPSGDYEQYF.

The chain employs TRBV28 and TRBJ2-1, with D possibly being TRBD2 (6 bases). Between the trimmed V and J ends, which lost 5 bases and 12 bases, there was a span of 14 bases. This CDR3 is 12 amino acids long. CDR1 is MDHEN, CDR2 SYDVKM, per germline. The CDR3 sequence: CASSLEEGGQFF. CDR3 DNA: TGTGCCAGCAGTCTAGAGGAGGGCGGGCAGTTCTTC.

The rearrangement links TRBV19 to TRBJ1-6; 7 nucleotides agree with TRBD1. V was clipped by 5 bases and J by 10 bases; unmatched bases: 5. Looked up from germline, CDR1 is LNHDA and CDR2 is SQIVND (reference sequence). The CDR3 totals 13 residues. The CDR3 nucleotides read TGTGCCAGTAGTGGGGGACAGTTATCACCCCTCCACTTT. This translates into CASSGGQLSPLHF. The full variable domain, its missing parts supplied by reference TRBV19 and TRBJ1-6, is DGGITQSPKYLFRKEGQNVTLSCEQNLNHDAMYWYRQDPGQGLRLIYYSQIVNDFQKGDIAEGYSVSREKKESFPLTVTSAQKNPTAFYLCASSGGQLSPLHFGNGTRLTVT.

V is TRBV6-1 and J is TRBJ2-7; D not certain. The V and J ends lost 3 bases and 0 bases respectively, with 12 bases between them. The CDR3 totals 15 residues. Germline V CDR1 and CDR2: MNHNS, SASEGT. This chain's CDR3 is CASSDAVQSSYEQYF. DNA for the CDR3: TGTGCCAGCAGTGATGCGGTCCAGAGCTCCTACGAGCAGTACTTC.

The chain employs TRBV27 and TRBJ2-3; TRBD2 matches at 8 bases. The CDR3 sequence is 20 residues long. The V gene's germline CDR1 is MNHEY and CDR2 SMNVEV (reference sequence). The ends lost 3 bases at V and 2 bases at J; junction bases unmatched: 19. CDR3 amino acids: CASSLGRGLDGGDDTDTQYF. CDR3 DNA sequence: TGTGCCAGCAGTTTGGGTAGGGGTCTTGACGGGGGGGACGACACAGATACGCAGTATTTT.

The CDR3 sequence: CASSPQEFNQPQHF. CDR3 coding DNA: TGTGCCAGCTCACCACAGGAGTTTAATCAGCCCCAGCATTTT. The rearrangement uses TRBV18 and TRBJ1-5; D is unclear. CDR1 and CDR2 (germline): KGHSH, LQKENI. Trimming cost V 1 base and J 4 bases, with 8 bases left between them. This CDR3 comprises 14 residues.

The rearrangement uses TRBV4-1 and TRBJ1-1; D call uncertain. The length of the CDR3 is 15 residues. Deletions cut 0 bases from V and 0 bases from J, with 8 bases between. Germline V CDR1 and CDR2: MGHRA, YSYEKL. CDR3 sequence reads: CASSQEEWVNTEAFF. In DNA form, the CDR3 reads TGCGCCAGCAGCCAAGAAGAGTGGGTGAACACTGAAGCTTTCTTT.

This clone has just a few counts. CDR3 sequence (DNA): TGTGCCAGCAGGAGGAAACCCCTGGCCTACGAGCAGTACTTC. This codes for CASRRKPLAYEQYF. The rearrangement links TRBV28 to TRBJ2-7; no clear D. V lost 6 bases to trimming and J lost 2 bases, with 14 bases between them. The CDR3 spans 14 residues. Germline CDR1 and CDR2: MDHEN and SYDVKM.

The chain employs TRBV5-1 and TRBJ1-2; D remains ambiguous. From germline, CDR1 is SGHRS and CDR2 YFSETQ. With 0 bases removed from V and 8 bases from J, the gap between germline ends came to 11 bases. This CDR3 is built from 13 residues. CDR3 region: CASSLDGLGGYTF. The CDR3 nucleotides read TGCGCCAGCAGCTTGGACGGACTTGGGGGCTACACCTTC. Full variable domain (missing parts from reference TRBV5-1 and TRBJ1-2): KAGVTQTPRYLIKTRGQQVTLSCSPISGHRSVSWYQQTPGQGLQFLFEYFSETQRNKGNFPGRFSGRQFSNSRSEMNVSTLELGDSALYLCASSLDGLGGYTFGSGTRLTVV.

The V and J genes are TRBV7-9 and TRBJ2-3, with 10 bases lining up with TRBD2. The CDR3 loop spans 16 amino acids. The germline CDR1 and CDR2 sequences are SEHNR and FQNEAQ (reference sequence). J gave up 5 bases and V 0 bases, and 5 bases lay outside the gene matches. The CDR3 DNA reads TGTGCCAGCAGCTTAGCGGCTAGCGGGGGTGGAGATACGCAGTATTTT. Protein sequence: CASSLAASGGGDTQYF. Complete variable domain (other parts from reference TRBV7-9 and TRBJ2-3): DTGVSQNPRHKITKRGQNVTFRCDPISEHNRLYWYRQTLGQGPEFLTYFQNEAQLEKSRLLSDRFSAERPKGSFSTLEIQRTEQGDSAMYLCASSLAASGGGDTQYFGPGTRLTVL.

The CDR3 loop reads CASSTTGWGLEQYF. The CDR3 region has the DNA TGTGCCAGCAGCACGACAGGGTGGGGACTCGAGCAGTACTTC. V gene TRBV7-3 combines with J gene TRBJ2-7; D is possibly TRBD1 (7 bases). Trimming cost V 5 bases and J 6 bases, with 17 bases left between them. The CDR3 has 14 residues. CDR1 is SGHTA, CDR2 FQGTGA, per germline.

V and J are TRBV6-6 and TRBJ1-6; D is undetermined. This CDR3 contains 15 residues. Trimming took off 0 bases at V and 6 bases at J, with 9 bases between the two ends. Germline assignment: CDR1 MNHNY and CDR2 SVGAGI (reference sequence). The CDR3 protein is CASSYSDGVNSPLHF. The CDR3 DNA is TGTGCCAGCAGTTACTCCGATGGCGTTAATTCACCCCTCCACTTT.

As DNA, the CDR3 is TGTGCCAGCACCGAATGGGGACCCGGGGAGCTGTTTTTT. Translating gives CASTEWGPGELFF. J is TRBJ2-2 and V is TRBV2; D might be TRBD1 or TRBD2, each matching 5 bases. With 7 bases removed from V and 6 bases from J, the gap between germline ends came to 12 bases. The CDR3 spans 13 residues. In germline, CDR1 is SNHLY, CDR2 FYNNEI.

The chain carries TRBV6-6 and TRBJ2-3; D ambiguous. Trimming cost V 0 bases and J 1 base, with 11 bases left between them. The length of the CDR3 is 16 residues. CDR1 is MNHNY and CDR2 is SVGAGI in the germline V gene (reference sequence). CDR3 region: CASSYSLAARTDTQYF. As DNA, the CDR3 is TGTGCCAGCAGTTACTCCCTCGCGGCCCGCACAGATACGCAGTATTTT.